The next 19 T cell receptor beta chains were all read from a single sample in a study of cytomegalovirus exposure and HLA in healthy donors. PCR amplification relied on 60 Vbeta primers (plus 13 Jbeta primers). Assay used: immunoSEQ multiplex PCR; TCRdb lists only in-frame clones, some missing. The sample carries approximately 140,000 clones, 70% to 80% recorded once. Sequenced: PBMCs. The receptor set was obtained from a woman aged 50 to 65 in good health and CMV-seropositive.

The CDR3 sequence is CGAAVYNEQFF. The DNA for the CDR3 is TGCGGAGCAGCAGTCTACAATGAGCAGTTCTTC. The chain uses TRBV29-1 and TRBJ2-1; no clear D gene. CDR1 SQVTM and CDR2 ANQGSEA come from the germline V gene. The CDR3 covers 11 residues.

The genes are TRBV28 and TRBJ2-5, with 9 bases that match TRBD1. J was trimmed by 1 base and V by 5 bases; bases with no gene match: 8. The CDR3 is made up of 16 amino acids. CDR1 is MDHEN and CDR2 is SYDVKM in the germline V gene. The CDR3, as DNA: TGTGCCAGCAGTCCCATAGGGACAGGGTCCCAAGAGACCCAGTACTTC. Its translation: CASSPIGTGSQETQYF.

This clone has a handful of counts. This rearrangement joins TRBV5-4 to TRBJ1-3; 10 bases align to TRBD1. V shed 2 bases, J shed 0 bases, and the junction held 5 bases outside the gene matches. The V gene's germline CDR1 is SGHNT and CDR2 YYREEE (reference sequence). The CDR3 has 17 amino acids. DNA for the CDR3: TGTGCCAGCAGCTTCGGTGGGACAGGGGCCTCTGGAAACACCATATATTTT. Protein product: CASSFGGTGASGNTIYF.

The chain's CDR3 is CASSLVSGWDSPLHF. The CDR3 nucleotides are TGTGCCAGCAGCCTCGTTTCGGGATGGGATTCACCCCTCCACTTT. The chain combines TRBV7-2 with TRBJ1-6, with D hard to call. Germline-derived CDR1 and CDR2 are SGHTA and FQGNSA. The ends were cut back, 5 bases at V and 8 bases at J, with 16 bases in the middle. The CDR3 has 15 residues.

The V call is TRBV6-6, the J call TRBJ2-1; the match to TRBD2 covers 10 bases. Germline CDR1 and CDR2: MNHNY and SVGAGI (reference sequence). Trimming took 8 bases from V and 4 from J; bases not matched to a gene: 8. The CDR3 extends over 15 amino acids. This CDR3 is CASSPRSGGYNEQFF. In DNA, the CDR3 is TGTGCCAGCTCGCCCCGTAGCGGGGGGTACAATGAGCAGTTCTTC.

This rearrangement joins TRBV30 to TRBJ2-1, with 8 positions matching TRBD1. The junction had 6 bases not matched to a gene; V was cut back by 6 bases and J by 8 bases. CDR3 length: 12 amino acids. CDR1 and CDR2 (germline): GTSNPN, SVGIG (reference sequence). CDR3 protein: CACKDREDEQFF. The CDR3 bases are TGTGCCTGCAAGGACAGGGAGGATGAGCAGTTCTTC.

V usage is TRBV18 and J usage is TRBJ2-1; 15 positions agree with TRBD2. CDR3 length equals 18 residues. Germline values: CDR1 KGHSH, CDR2 LQKENI. With 4 bases clipped from V and 2 bases from J, the junction kept 6 bases outside the gene matches. In DNA form, the CDR3 reads TGTGCCAGCTCACGCGGGACTAGCGGGGGGTTACCCTACAATGAGCAGTTCTTC. Encoded protein: CASSRGTSGGLPYNEQFF.

The rearrangement links TRBV5-1 to TRBJ1-1; 8 nucleotides agree with TRBD1. CDR3 size: 14 residues. V gave up 0 bases and J gave up 5 bases; unmatched junction bases: 3. Germline V gene sequence: CDR1 SGHRS, CDR2 YFSETQ. CDR3 DNA: TGCGCCAGCAGCTTGGGGACAGGGTTAACTGAAGCTTTCTTT. Translating it yields CASSLGTGLTEAFF.

With regard to this clone: The same CDR3 is also encoded by other DNA sequences in this sample. The chain combines TRBV10-3 with TRBJ2-5, with TRBD1 identical over 7 bases. J lost 5 bases, V lost 6 bases, and 3 bases had no gene match. The CDR3 is 12 amino acids. The germline CDR1 and CDR2 sequences are ENHRY and SYGVKD. This CDR3 reads CAISPGQETQYF. CDR3 sequence (DNA): TGTGCCATCAGCCCGGGACAGGAGACCCAGTACTTC.

The chain joins TRBV10-3 to TRBJ1-4; possibly TRBD1 for D (6 bases). CDR3 length: 14 amino acids. V lost 3 bases and J 7 bases, leaving 12 bases between the germline ends. The V gene's germline CDR1 is ENHRY and CDR2 SYGVKD. For the CDR3, the DNA is TGTGCCATCAGTGACCGGGGGGCGTCTGAAAAACTGTTTTTT. Encoded protein: CAISDRGASEKLFF.

The chain has TRBV6-5 and TRBJ2-7, with D possibly being TRBD1 (5 bases). V lost 6 bases and J lost 4, with 7 bases in between. Looked up from germline, CDR1 is MNHEY and CDR2 is SVGAGI. This CDR3 is 11 amino acids long. This CDR3 reads CASRTGYEQYF. DNA of the CDR3: TGTGCCAGCAGAACAGGATACGAGCAGTACTTC.

Only a few counts were recorded for this clone. The rearrangement joins TRBV5-4 to TRBJ1-2, with a weak D call TRBD1 (5 bases). Germline loops: CDR1 SGHNT, CDR2 YYREEE (reference sequence). V was shortened by 5 bases and J by 3 bases, with 20 bases between the two germline ends. This CDR3 region has 16 residues. CDR3 sequence (DNA): TGTGCCAGCAGGGCTAACCGCGGGGGGGAGGACTATGGCTACACCTTC. It codes for CASRANRGGEDYGYTF.

This clone has more than one count but fewer than ten. The rearrangement joins TRBV28 to TRBJ1-2, with TRBD1 identical over 7 bases. V shed 5 bases, J shed 0 bases, and the junction held 12 bases outside the gene matches. CDR1 MDHEN and CDR2 SYDVKM come from the germline V gene. The CDR3 is 17 amino acids. CDR3 residues: CASSTSGTATPNYGYTF. The CDR3 DNA is TGTGCCAGCAGTACATCCGGGACAGCAACCCCTAACTATGGCTACACCTTC.

The chain carries TRBV15 and TRBJ2-4, with 7 bases matching TRBD1. Unmatched junction bases numbered 9, after V lost 5 bases and J lost 8 bases. The CDR3 spans 14 residues. In germline, CDR1 is LNHNV, CDR2 YYDKDF (reference sequence). The CDR3 nucleotides are TGTGCCACCAGCGGCACTACAGGGGCTTACATTCAGTACTTC. It yields the protein CATSGTTGAYIQYF.

The V and J genes are TRBV9 and TRBJ2-3, with D maybe TRBD1 (5 bases). The ends were cut back, 3 bases at V and 1 base at J, with 9 bases in the middle. Germline CDR1 reads SGDLS; CDR2 reads YYNGEE. The CDR3 contains 14 residues. CDR3 region: CASSDRMRTDTQYF. CDR3 in DNA: TGTGCCAGCAGCGACAGGATGCGCACAGATACGCAGTATTTT.

The gene calls are TRBV7-9 and TRBJ2-2, with 10 bases that match TRBD2. Per the germline V gene, CDR1 is SEHNR and CDR2 is FQNEAQ (reference sequence). The CDR3 contains 16 residues. Germline trimming cut 3 bases from V and 4 bases from J; bases unmatched to any gene: 5. The CDR3 is CASSFNLAGVTGELFF. The CDR3 bases are TGTGCCAGCAGCTTTAACCTAGCGGGGGTCACCGGGGAGCTGTTTTTT.

J is TRBJ1-1 and V is TRBV11-1; 7 bases map to TRBD1. Germline V lookup: CDR1 SGHAT, CDR2 FQDESV (reference sequence). CDR3 length: 15 residues. Trimming cost V 4 bases and J 1 base; bases outside gene matches: 6. The CDR3 loop is CASSSYRGPNTEAFF. The CDR3 DNA reads as TGTGCCAGCAGCTCTTACAGGGGACCGAACACTGAAGCTTTCTTT.

This chain connects TRBV28 to TRBJ1-5, with D unresolved. The CDR3 has 12 amino acids. Trimming cost V 3 bases and J 6 bases, with 6 bases left between them. Looked up from germline, CDR1 is MDHEN and CDR2 is SYDVKM. CDR3 nucleotides: TGTGCCAGCAGTTTCCATAGTCAGCCCCAGCATTTT. Translation gives CASSFHSQPQHF.

The rearrangement uses TRBV2 and TRBJ1-6; 9 bases fit TRBD1. The CDR3 is 13 amino acids. CDR1 is SNHLY, CDR2 FYNNEI, per germline. V lost 8 bases to trimming and J lost 6 bases; unmatched junction nucleotides: 2. CDR3: CASGTGPNSPLHF. The CDR3 DNA is TGTGCCAGCGGGACAGGGCCTAATTCACCCCTCCACTTT.